This TCR beta chain was identified during a study of cytomegalovirus exposure and HLA in healthy donors. The CDR3 length is 12 residues. Germline CDR1 reads SNHLY; CDR2 reads FYNNEI. Trimming took off 8 bases at V and 0 bases at J, with 7 bases between the two ends. PCR primers comprised 60 Vbeta and 13 Jbeta primers. Generated by immunoSEQ multiplex PCR, the TCRdb table keeps only in-frame clones and is missing some. The sample includes around 89,000 clones, around 85% of them seen just once. This chain connects TRBV2 to TRBJ1-1; no definite D call. The receptor's source is a girl aged 2 to 9 in good health and CMV-seropositive. Specimen: PBMCs. The DNA of the CDR3 is TGTGCCAGCGACAAGGTGAACACTGAAGCTTTCTTT. As protein: CASDKVNTEAFF.